The 9 T cell receptor beta chains in this list originate from one sample, sequenced in a study of OX40 agonist ivuxolimab in advanced cancers. Repertoires were generated with immunoSEQ multiplex PCR, while TCRdb's copy carries only in-frame clones and drops some. Counted here are 89,000 or so clones, 88% occurring once; the ten biggest clones make up 0.75% to 0.9%. The sequences come from CD4+ or CD8+ T cells sorted from blood, collected in a trial of the OX40 agonist ivuxolimab. The receptors were sampled from an adult with an advanced solid tumor such as melanoma, head and neck, liver or kidney cancer.

This chain uses TRBV28 with TRBJ2-6; 8 positions agree with TRBD1. Germline V CDR1 and CDR2: MDHEN, SYDVKM. The CDR3 covers 18 residues. Germline trimming cut 8 bases from V and 0 bases from J; bases unmatched to any gene: 12. CDR3 sequence (DNA): TGTGCCAGCGGCGGGATTACAGGGGGGAGCTCTGGGGCCAACGTCCTGACTTTC. It codes for CASGGITGGSSGANVLTF.

This clone showed up just a few times. The chain has TRBV6-6 and TRBJ2-7, with 11 bases lining up with TRBD2. The CDR3 is 16 residues long. The germline V gene encodes CDR1 MNHNY and CDR2 SVGAGI (reference sequence). After removal of 0 bases from V and 2 bases from J, the junction contained 3 bases not matched to a gene. The CDR3 sequence: CASSYSLAGGPYEQYF. The CDR3 bases are TGTGCCAGCAGTTACTCTCTAGCGGGAGGTCCCTACGAGCAGTACTTC.

This CDR3 is CASSSQGSYGVNEKLFF. In nucleotides, the CDR3 is TGTGCCAGCAGTTCACAGGGAAGTTATGGTGTAAATGAAAAACTGTTTTTT. The chain couples TRBV28 to TRBJ1-4; weak D call: TRBD1 (6 bases). V was clipped by 4 bases and J by 5 bases, with 20 bases between them. This CDR3 region has 17 residues. Per germline, CDR1 MDHEN and CDR2 SYDVKM.

The chain is built from TRBV5-4 and TRBJ2-1; D is unclear. CDR3 length: 12 residues. V was trimmed by 4 bases and J by 9 bases, leaving 11 bases between them. Per the germline V gene, CDR1 is SGHNT and CDR2 is YYREEE (reference sequence). Written as DNA, the CDR3 is TGTGCCAGCAGCCTTTTGGTGAGTGAGCAGTTCTTC. Its translation is CASSLLVSEQFF.

This clone was found once. The rearrangement joins TRBV7-3 to TRBJ2-3; D ambiguous. The germline gives CDR1 SGHTA, CDR2 FQGTGA. The CDR3 is 18 residues long. Trimming removed 1 base at V and 0 bases at J, with 17 bases between. The CDR3: CASSLSPAGSASTDTQYF. The CDR3 nucleotides are TGTGCCAGCAGCTTAAGCCCCGCCGGGTCCGCTAGCACAGATACGCAGTATTTT.

V is TRBV5-5 and J is TRBJ2-1, with TRBD1 matching over 9 bases. The CDR3 sequence is 16 residues long. V shed 2 bases and J 10 bases; nucleotides not matched to a gene: 13. Germline loops: CDR1 SGHKS, CDR2 YYEKEE (reference sequence). CDR3 protein: CASSFYMGQGAVEQFF. For the CDR3, the DNA is TGTGCCAGCAGCTTTTATATGGGACAGGGAGCAGTAGAGCAGTTCTTC.

The CDR3: CASSVLPRQGETQYF. The CDR3 nucleotides read TGTGCCAGCAGCGTACTCCCCCGACAGGGTGAGACCCAGTACTTC. The chain joins TRBV9 to TRBJ2-5; TRBD1 matches at 7 bases. Trimming removed 1 base from V and 5 bases from J; junction bases left unmatched: 8. The CDR3 consists of 15 residues. The V gene's germline CDR1 is SGDLS and CDR2 YYNGEE.

The V call is TRBV6-5, the J call TRBJ2-1; TRBD2 matches at 9 bases. With V trimmed by 7 bases and J by 1 base, 5 bases remained unmatched. This CDR3 is 15 amino acids long. Germline CDR1 reads MNHEY; CDR2 reads SVGAGI. The CDR3 loop reads CASIAGGGSYNEQFF. CDR3 bases: TGTGCCAGCATCGCGGGAGGGGGGTCCTACAATGAGCAGTTCTTC.

The chain links TRBV6-6 to TRBJ2-1; the match to TRBD2 covers 7 bases. CDR1 and CDR2 (germline): MNHNY, SVGAGI (reference sequence). The CDR3 is 16 residues long. The ends lost 0 bases at V and 7 bases at J; junction bases unmatched: 9. CDR3 residues: CASSYSFGGSKNEQFF. CDR3 DNA: TGTGCCAGCAGTTACTCATTCGGCGGGAGTAAGAATGAGCAGTTCTTC.